Presented here are 12 T cell receptor beta chains from one specimen sequenced in a study of siplizumab effects on memory and regulatory T cells. TCRdb's copy holds only in-frame clones and misses some; the assay was immunoSEQ multiplex PCR. The sample includes around 99,000 clones, roughly nine tenths of them seen just once. Sample: Tregs sorted from blood. Every receptor here comes from a human donor in good health.

The J gene is TRBJ2-5, the V gene TRBV6-1; D unclear. CDR3 length equals 13 residues. V was pared by 4 bases and J by 4 bases, with 10 bases between. Germline CDR1 MNHNS, CDR2 SASEGT. The CDR3 region is CASSGNRGETQYF. CDR3 nucleotides: TGTGCCAGCAGTGGGAACAGAGGAGAGACCCAGTACTTC.

The V gene is TRBV6-1, the J gene TRBJ1-2; 7 nucleotides line up with TRBD1. The V and J ends lost 4 bases and 4 bases, in that order; junction bases with no gene match: 9. The CDR3 extends over 15 amino acids. The V gene's germline CDR1 is MNHNS and CDR2 SASEGT. CDR3 loop: CASSVLGGAGYGYTF. The CDR3 nucleotides read TGTGCCAGCAGTGTGTTAGGGGGCGCAGGCTATGGCTACACCTTC.

The rearrangement links TRBV4-1 to TRBJ1-4; the match to TRBD1 covers 7 bases. CDR1 MGHRA and CDR2 YSYEKL come from the germline V gene. The trim removed 4 bases at V and 5 bases at J, leaving 10 bases unmatched. The CDR3 consists of 16 residues. CDR3 nucleotides: TGCGCCAGCAGCCGCATGTCCCCAGGGGGAAATGAAAAACTGTTTTTT. It yields the protein CASSRMSPGGNEKLFF.

The chain joins TRBV5-1 to TRBJ2-7; 11 bases align to TRBD2. CDR3 length equals 17 residues. J gave up 3 bases and V 4 bases, and 12 bases lay outside the gene matches. Germline lookup yields CDR1 SGHRS and CDR2 YFSETQ. The DNA of the CDR3 is TGCGCCAGCAGCCAGGGACTAGCGGCGGGACGGATCTACGAGCAGTACTTC. Translation: CASSQGLAAGRIYEQYF.

The J gene is TRBJ1-1, the V gene TRBV7-8; 8 bases are a match to TRBD1. V was pared by 5 bases and J by 1 base, with 6 bases of the junction left unmatched. CDR1 SGHVS and CDR2 FQNEAQ come from the germline V gene. The CDR3 is 15 amino acids. The CDR3 sequence is CASSPLGTGNTEAFF. DNA for the CDR3: TGTGCCAGCAGCCCACTGGGGACAGGGAACACTGAAGCTTTCTTT.

V gene TRBV6-1 combines with J gene TRBJ1-3, with 10 positions matching TRBD1. The germline V gene encodes CDR1 MNHNS and CDR2 SASEGT. V lost 10 bases, J lost 3 bases, and 6 bases stayed unmatched. The CDR3 totals 14 residues. The DNA of the CDR3 is TGTGCCATAGGACAGGGGGTATTTGGAAACACCATATATTTT. Its translation: CAIGQGVFGNTIYF.

The V gene is TRBV5-1, the J gene TRBJ2-3, with a weak D call TRBD1 (6 bases). V was trimmed by 5 bases and J by 7 bases, leaving 23 bases between them. The CDR3 spans 16 residues. Germline CDR1 reads SGHRS; CDR2 reads YFSETQ. CDR3 coding DNA: TGCGCCAGCAGGGTTGGGTCGGGACAAAGAGCCTATACGCAGTATTTT. Its protein is CASRVGSGQRAYTQYF.

V and J are TRBV5-1 and TRBJ2-3; D unclear. The CDR3 has 12 amino acids. CDR1 and CDR2 (germline): SGHRS, YFSETQ. Trimming left V 5 bases short and J 1 base short, with 5 bases between. The CDR3 DNA is TGCGCCAGCAGTGGGGGCACAGATACGCAGTATTTT. Translated: CASSGGTDTQYF.

The chain employs TRBV5-6 and TRBJ2-1; TRBD1 matches 9 bases. Germline values: CDR1 SGHDT, CDR2 YYEEEE. The CDR3 consists of 16 residues. With 3 bases clipped from V and 3 bases from J, the junction kept 7 bases outside the gene matches. CDR3 sequence (DNA): TGTGCCAGCAGCTACCCGGACAGGGGTATCTACAATGAGCAGTTCTTC. It codes for CASSYPDRGIYNEQFF. The variable domain in full, with the rest retrieved from reference TRBV5-6 and TRBJ2-1, is DAGVTQSPTHLIKTRGQQVTLRCSPKSGHDTVSWYQQALGQGPQFIFQYYEEEERQRGNFPDRFSGHQFPNYSSELNVNALLLGDSALYLCASSYPDRGIYNEQFFGPGTRLTVL.

The V call is TRBV5-4, the J call TRBJ2-7; 11 bases line up with TRBD2. The junction had 6 bases not matched to a gene; V was cut back by 4 bases and J by 0 bases. This CDR3 contains 16 residues. Germline V gene lookup returns CDR1 SGHNT and CDR2 YYREEE (reference sequence). The CDR3: CASSAPGLADSYEQYF. The CDR3 DNA sequence: TGTGCCAGCAGCGCCCCGGGACTAGCGGACTCCTACGAGCAGTACTTC.

V gene TRBV19 combines with J gene TRBJ1-2; 9 bases agree with TRBD1. CDR3 length: 15 residues. With V trimmed by 3 bases and J by 2 bases, 4 bases remained unmatched. Per germline, CDR1 LNHDA and CDR2 SQIVND (reference sequence). The CDR3 loop reads CASSIPGQGNYGYTF. Here the CDR3 DNA reads TGTGCCAGTAGTATCCCGGGACAGGGCAACTATGGCTACACCTTC.

This clone was seen just once. The chain carries TRBV6-1 and TRBJ1-1; D uncertain. Trimming pared 7 bases from V and 0 bases from J, leaving 9 bases between. CDR1 and CDR2 (germline): MNHNS, SASEGT. This CDR3 contains 13 residues. The DNA for the CDR3 is TGTGCCAGCATAGTTAGGCTGAACACTGAAGCTTTCTTT. The encoded protein is CASIVRLNTEAFF.